These T cell receptor beta chains were read from a single sample in a study of shared T cell receptors in the human thymus. Clones were sequenced by immunoSEQ multiplex PCR, and TCRdb holds only the in-frame ones, with some missing. The sample contains roughly 700,000 clones, approximately 87% of which appear only once. Separately, the same data were catalogued under a study of human thymus T cells.

The specimen sequenced was thymocytes. All receptors come from a boy in the first two years of life with a congenital heart defect. CDR3s include the opening cysteine and the closing phenylalanine or tryptophan. A D gene is named only where the DNA matches it firmly.

CDR3 DNA	CDR3 protein	D gene	V gene	J gene
TGTGCCAGCAGACCCTGGACAAGCCTTTACGAGCAGTACTTC	CASRPWTSLYEQYF	.	TRBV28	TRBJ2-7
TGCGCCAGCAGCCGAGTAGCGGGAGGAACCGGGGAGCTGTTTTTT	CASSRVAGGTGELFF	TRBD2	TRBV4-3	TRBJ2-2
TGTGCCACCAGAGGGGGATTAGCACCCGCCAGGGGCGAGCAGTACTTC	CATRGGLAPARGEQYF	.	TRBV28	TRBJ2-7
TGCGCCAGCAGCGGAGCCCTTCATCTAGCGGGAGAAGAGACCCAGTACTTC	CASSGALHLAGEETQYF	TRBD2	TRBV5-1	TRBJ2-5
TGTGCCAGCAGTGAAGCATCCCGGGACAGGAGGGCGAGGTTCTATGGCTACACCTTC	CASSEASRDRRARFYGYTF	TRBD1	TRBV2	TRBJ1-2
TGTGCCAGCAGCCTCGGACTAGCGTTGTTTTCCGAGCAGTACTTC	CASSLGLALFSEQYF	TRBD2	TRBV7-3	TRBJ2-7
TGTGCCAGCTCCCAGCCAGCGGTGAACACCGGGGAGCTGTTTTTT	CASSQPAVNTGELFF	.	TRBV18	TRBJ2-2
TGCGCCAGCAGCCCGGAAGGGACAGGGGATACCGGGGAGCTGTTTTTT	CASSPEGTGDTGELFF	TRBD1	TRBV5-1	TRBJ2-2
TGTGCCAGCAGCCACAGACAGAGCACAGATACGCAGTATTTT	CASSHRQSTDTQYF	.	TRBV4-2	TRBJ2-3
TGTGCCAGCAGCGTAGCTGGAGGGGCAACAGGGGTGAGAGGGACCCAGTACTTC	CASSVAGGATGVRGTQYF	.	TRBV9	TRBJ2-5
TGTGCCAGCAGCTCTAACACTGAAGCTTTCTTT	CASSSNTEAFF	.	TRBV7-9	TRBJ1-1